These T cell receptor beta chains were read from a single sample in a study of blood T cells in healthy people across ages. TCRdb analysed the 5' RACE reads with MiXCR anew, one entry per CDR3 protein. The table records roughly 500,000 distinct CDR3 sequences, 27% of them present only once. What was sequenced was blood. These TCRs come from a woman aged 70 to 79 in good health. Each CDR3 is given with its conserved first and last residue. D genes are given only for firm matches. Rows give clone size only sometimes, using once, few, many, or a class for an expanded clone.

J gene: TRBJ2-6; D gene: TRBD1; clone size: -; V gene: TRBV7-2; CDR3 protein: CASSFTGGTGANVLTF; CDR3 DNA: TGTGCCAGCAGCTTCACAGGGGGCACTGGGGCCAACGTCCTGACTTTC
J gene: TRBJ2-1; D gene: -; clone size: -; V gene: TRBV5-1; CDR3 protein: CASSYYSGGSYDEQFF; CDR3 DNA: TGCGCCAGCAGCTATTATAGCGGAGGATCCTACGATGAGCAGTTCTTC
J gene: TRBJ1-4; D gene: -; clone size: -; V gene: TRBV5-1; CDR3 protein: CASSLGQAGEKLFF; CDR3 DNA: TGCGCCAGCAGCTTGGGACAGGCGGGTGAAAAACTGTTTTTT
J gene: TRBJ2-7; D gene: -; clone size: -; V gene: TRBV24-1; CDR3 protein: CATSDRSGEQYF; CDR3 DNA: TGTGCCACCAGTGATCGATCTGGCGAGCAGTACTTC
J gene: TRBJ2-2; D gene: -; clone size: -; V gene: TRBV24-1; CDR3 protein: CATSETAEGGELFF; CDR3 DNA: TGTGCCACCAGTGAAACGGCGGAGGGCGGGGAGCTGTTTTTT
J gene: TRBJ2-1; D gene: TRBD1; clone size: few; V gene: TRBV11-3; CDR3 protein: CASSRSGQGGNEQFF; CDR3 DNA: TGTGCCAGCAGTCGGAGTGGACAGGGGGGGAATGAGCAGTTCTTC
J gene: TRBJ2-7; D gene: -; clone size: -; V gene: TRBV5-6; CDR3 protein: CATQRAGRSYEQYF; CDR3 DNA: TGTGCCACCCAGCGCGCAGGGAGGTCCTACGAGCAGTACTTC
J gene: TRBJ1-4; D gene: -; clone size: few; V gene: TRBV20-1; CDR3 protein: CSARRSEKLFF; CDR3 DNA: TGCAGTGCGAGACGTAGTGAAAAACTGTTTTTT
J gene: TRBJ1-1; D gene: -; clone size: few; V gene: TRBV29-1; CDR3 protein: CSALGGFRNTEAFF; CDR3 DNA: TGCAGCGCCCTGGGGGGGTTTCGGAACACTGAAGCTTTCTTT
J gene: TRBJ2-2; D gene: TRBD2; clone size: -; V gene: TRBV14; CDR3 protein: CASSRPGTSGGARTGELFF; CDR3 DNA: TGTGCCAGCAGCCGCCCCGGGACTAGCGGGGGGGCGAGAACCGGGGAGCTGTTTTTT
J gene: TRBJ2-1; D gene: -; clone size: few; V gene: TRBV21-1; CDR3 protein: CASSNGDNEQFF; CDR3 DNA: TGTGCCAGCAGCAATGGTGACAATGAGCAGTTCTTC
J gene: TRBJ2-7; D gene: TRBD1; clone size: -; V gene: TRBV20-1; CDR3 protein: CSAVGQGGYEQYF; CDR3 DNA: TGCAGTGCCGTCGGACAGGGGGGCTACGAGCAGTACTTC
J gene: TRBJ2-2; D gene: -; clone size: -; V gene: TRBV11-2; CDR3 protein: CASREDTGELFF; CDR3 DNA: TGTGCCAGCAGGGAAGACACCGGGGAGCTGTTTTTT
J gene: TRBJ2-7; D gene: TRBD1; clone size: -; V gene: TRBV15; CDR3 protein: CATSPGQGSYEQYF; CDR3 DNA: TGTGCCACCAGCCCCGGACAGGGTTCCTACGAGCAGTACTTC
J gene: TRBJ2-5; D gene: TRBD2; clone size: -; V gene: TRBV5-4; CDR3 protein: CASSVTSGGLGETQYF; CDR3 DNA: TGTGCCAGCAGCGTAACTAGCGGGGGTCTCGGAGAGACCCAGTACTTC
J gene: TRBJ1-2; D gene: TRBD1; clone size: -; V gene: TRBV20-1; CDR3 protein: CSASPRGQTNYGYTF; CDR3 DNA: TGCAGTGCTAGTCCCAGGGGGCAGACTAACTATGGCTACACCTTC
J gene: TRBJ2-3; D gene: -; clone size: few; V gene: TRBV11-2; CDR3 protein: CASSLGTAGAQYF; CDR3 DNA: TGTGCCAGCAGCTTAGGTACAGCAGGGGCGCAGTATTTT
J gene: TRBJ2-3; D gene: -; clone size: -; V gene: TRBV9; CDR3 protein: CASSPTGSRTDTQYF; CDR3 DNA: TGTGCCAGCAGCCCTACAGGTTCTCGCACAGATACGCAGTATTTT
J gene: TRBJ2-2; D gene: TRBD1; clone size: -; V gene: TRBV9; CDR3 protein: CASSVLGQGIGELFF; CDR3 DNA: TGTGCCAGCAGCGTTTTAGGACAGGGGATCGGGGAGCTGTTTTTT
J gene: TRBJ1-1; D gene: -; clone size: few; V gene: TRBV9; CDR3 protein: CASSARPENTEAFF; CDR3 DNA: TGTGCCAGCAGCGCCAGGCCGGAGAACACTGAAGCTTTCTTT
J gene: TRBJ2-1; D gene: -; clone size: few; V gene: TRBV7-2; CDR3 protein: CASSRGGQDNEQFF; CDR3 DNA: TGTGCCAGCTCTCGTGGGGGGCAGGACAATGAGCAGTTCTTC
J gene: TRBJ2-5; D gene: TRBD2; clone size: -; V gene: TRBV7-9; CDR3 protein: CASSRTSREEFF; CDR3 DNA: TGTGCCAGCAGTCGGACTAGCAGAGAGGAGTTCTTC
J gene: TRBJ1-2; D gene: TRBD1; clone size: -; V gene: TRBV6-6; CDR3 protein: CASSNRQGNNYGYTF; CDR3 DNA: TGTGCCAGCAGTAACCGACAGGGAAATAACTATGGCTACACCTTC
J gene: TRBJ2-3; D gene: TRBD1; clone size: -; V gene: TRBV12-3/TRBV12-4; CDR3 protein: CASSYPGQSTDTQYF; CDR3 DNA: TGTGCCAGCAGTTACCCGGGACAGAGCACAGATACGCAGTATTTT
J gene: TRBJ2-1; D gene: TRBD2; clone size: -; V gene: TRBV12-3/TRBV12-4; CDR3 protein: CASSFIAGGYNEQFF; CDR3 DNA: TGTGCCAGCAGTTTCATCGCGGGAGGGTACAATGAGCAGTTCTTC
J gene: TRBJ1-2; D gene: -; clone size: once; V gene: TRBV7-9; CDR3 protein: CASSLQSRGYTF; CDR3 DNA: TGTGCCAGCAGCTTACAGAGCCGGGGCTACACCTTC
J gene: TRBJ1-5; D gene: -; clone size: -; V gene: TRBV12-5; CDR3 protein: CASGFVRTDYSNQPQHF; CDR3 DNA: TGTGCTAGTGGTTTTGTCCGGACAGATTATAGCAATCAGCCCCAGCATTTT
J gene: TRBJ2-5; D gene: -; clone size: many; V gene: TRBV20-1; CDR3 protein: CSAGDGGSVEETQYF; CDR3 DNA: TGCAGTGCTGGGGACGGGGGTTCGGTGGAAGAGACCCAGTACTTC
J gene: TRBJ2-3; D gene: TRBD2; clone size: many; V gene: TRBV7-2; CDR3 protein: CASSLYGGGITQYF; CDR3 DNA: TGTGCCAGCAGCTTATATGGCGGGGGAATTACGCAGTATTTT
J gene: TRBJ1-5; D gene: -; clone size: -; V gene: TRBV7-2; CDR3 protein: CASSLRKNQPQHF; CDR3 DNA: TGTGCCAGCAGCTTACGGAAGAATCAGCCCCAGCATTTT
J gene: TRBJ2-5; D gene: -; clone size: -; V gene: TRBV7-3; CDR3 protein: CASSLTVRETQYF; CDR3 DNA: TGTGCCAGCAGCTTAACGGTCAGAGAGACCCAGTACTTC
J gene: TRBJ1-2; D gene: -; clone size: -; V gene: TRBV25-1; CDR3 protein: CASSALGVNGYTF; CDR3 DNA: TGTGCCAGCAGTGCTTTGGGGGTTAATGGCTACACCTTC
J gene: TRBJ2-7; D gene: TRBD2; clone size: few; V gene: TRBV7-9; CDR3 protein: CASSREVEQYF; CDR3 DNA: TGTGCCAGCAGCCGGGAGGTCGAGCAGTACTTC
J gene: TRBJ1-5; D gene: -; clone size: few; V gene: TRBV7-2; CDR3 protein: CASSLAFPQPQHF; CDR3 DNA: TGTGCCAGCAGCTTAGCGTTTCCTCAGCCCCAGCATTTT
J gene: TRBJ2-5; D gene: -; clone size: few; V gene: TRBV20-1; CDR3 protein: CSARDALAPQETQYF; CDR3 DNA: TGCAGTGCTAGAGATGCCCTAGCACCCCAAGAGACCCAGTACTTC
J gene: TRBJ2-7; D gene: -; clone size: few; V gene: TRBV20-1; CDR3 protein: CSALWGYEQYF; CDR3 DNA: TGCAGTGCCCTCTGGGGATACGAGCAGTACTTC
J gene: TRBJ2-7; D gene: TRBD2; clone size: few; V gene: TRBV6-1; CDR3 protein: CASSRGTSGEPSYEQYF; CDR3 DNA: TGTGCCAGCAGCCGAGGGACTAGCGGGGAGCCTTCCTACGAGCAGTACTTC
J gene: TRBJ2-3; D gene: -; clone size: few; V gene: TRBV7-2; CDR3 protein: CASSLTVAREQYF; CDR3 DNA: TGTGCCAGCAGCTTAACTGTCGCTAGGGAGCAGTATTTT
J gene: TRBJ2-7; D gene: -; clone size: -; V gene: TRBV11-2; CDR3 protein: CASSLVGRGGSYEQYF; CDR3 DNA: TGTGCCAGCAGCTTAGTGGGGCGGGGTGGGTCCTACGAGCAGTACTTC
J gene: TRBJ1-2; D gene: -; clone size: -; V gene: TRBV3-1; CDR3 protein: CASSRGQTGYTF; CDR3 DNA: TGTGCCAGCAGCCGCGGACAGACTGGCTACACCTTC
J gene: TRBJ1-4; D gene: -; clone size: -; V gene: TRBV5-6; CDR3 protein: CASRRGRGEKLFF; CDR3 DNA: TGTGCCAGCAGAAGGGGAAGAGGTGAAAAACTGTTTTTT